The 18 T cell receptor beta chains below come from one sample, sequenced in a study of cytomegalovirus exposure and HLA in healthy donors. PCR involved 60 Vbeta and 13 Jbeta primers. This table comes from immunoSEQ multiplex PCR, and its TCRdb copy is limited to in-frame clones, with some not included. The sample lists 90,000 to 120,000 clones, about 72% occurring once. The sample was PBMCs. All receptors derive from a man aged 18 to 30 in good health and CMV-seronegative.

The chain joins TRBV5-6 to TRBJ2-1; D is perhaps TRBD1 (5 bases). V shed 1 base and J shed 3 bases, with 8 bases lying between them. The germline V gene has CDR1 SGHDT and CDR2 YYEEEE. The CDR3 consists of 14 residues. The CDR3 here is CASSLSRGYNEQFF. DNA of the CDR3: TGTGCCAGCAGCTTGTCTAGGGGCTACAATGAGCAGTTCTTC.

The chain couples TRBV15 to TRBJ1-1; D not resolved. Trimming left V 5 bases short and J 1 base short, with 8 bases between. The CDR3 contains 13 residues. The germline V gene has CDR1 LNHNV and CDR2 YYDKDF (reference sequence). CDR3 bases: TGTGCCACCAGCGTACGCAGGAACACTGAAGCTTTCTTT. Translation gives CATSVRRNTEAFF.

The chain links TRBV19 to TRBJ1-6, with 10 bases lining up with TRBD1. CDR1 and CDR2 (germline): LNHDA, SQIVND (reference sequence). The CDR3 extends over 15 amino acids. The V and J ends lost 3 bases and 10 bases, in that order; junction bases with no gene match: 6. The CDR3 DNA reads as TGTGCCAGTAGTATTGTCGGGACAGGGGCCTCACCCCTCCACTTT. Its protein is CASSIVGTGASPLHF.

The rearrangement uses TRBV7-9 and TRBJ2-7; D gene unclear. V was pared by 7 bases and J by 4 bases, with 11 bases between. Germline CDR1 reads SEHNR; CDR2 reads FQNEAQ (reference sequence). The CDR3 spans 12 residues. Here the CDR3 DNA reads TGTGCCAGCACCCCTGGCCCATACGAGCAGTACTTC. It specifies CASTPGPYEQYF.

The chain combines TRBV29-1 with TRBJ1-2, with TRBD1 matching over 7 bases. The CDR3 loop spans 14 amino acids. J lost 7 bases, V lost 7 bases, and 15 bases had no gene match. Germline CDR1 is SQVTM and CDR2 is ANQGSEA. The CDR3 reads CSGRDREAFSGYTF. The CDR3 DNA follows: TGCAGCGGAAGAGACAGGGAAGCGTTTAGTGGCTACACCTTC.

The chain uses TRBV5-1 and TRBJ2-3; TRBD2 might be the D (6 bases). Per the germline V gene, CDR1 is SGHRS and CDR2 is YFSETQ. The V end lost 3 bases, the J end lost 5 bases, and 22 bases lay between the germline ends. The CDR3 extends over 17 amino acids. CDR3 amino acids: CASSSRGTSTAGDTQYF. CDR3 sequence (DNA): TGCGCCAGCAGCTCCCGAGGAACTAGCACCGCAGGAGATACGCAGTATTTT.

The J gene is TRBJ2-7, the V gene TRBV29-1; 7 bases line up with TRBD1. Germline assignment: CDR1 SQVTM and CDR2 ANQGSEA. V was clipped by 5 bases and J by 2 bases; unmatched bases: 6. The CDR3 is made up of 13 amino acids. The CDR3 protein is CSVSRTGPYEQYF. The CDR3 DNA reads TGCAGCGTTTCCCGGACAGGCCCCTACGAGCAGTACTTC.

This chain connects TRBV9 to TRBJ1-4, with 7 bases aligning to TRBD1. After removal of 4 bases from V and 8 bases from J, the junction contained 11 bases not matched to a gene. The length of the CDR3 is 15 residues. CDR1 is SGDLS, CDR2 YYNGEE, per germline. In DNA form, the CDR3 reads TGTGCCAGCAGCCCGAGACAGGGTTCAAGGGAAAAACTGTTTTTT. Protein sequence: CASSPRQGSREKLFF.

This chain links TRBV18 with TRBJ2-5, with D tentatively TRBD2 (6 bases). The CDR3 extends over 14 amino acids. V lost 3 bases, J lost 3 bases, and 11 bases lay in between. Germline CDR1 is KGHSH and CDR2 is LQKENI. CDR3: CASSPAGQEETQYF. The CDR3 bases are TGTGCCAGCTCACCGGCGGGGCAAGAAGAGACCCAGTACTTC.

The genes are TRBV6-1 and TRBJ1-3; D perhaps matches TRBD1 (6 bases). The V gene's germline CDR1 is MNHNS and CDR2 SASEGT. The CDR3 spans 16 residues. V gave up 4 bases and J gave up 0 bases, with 13 bases separating them. Here the CDR3 DNA reads TGTGCCAGCAGTGCTCTAGACAGGCACTCTGGAAACACCATATATTTT. Amino acids: CASSALDRHSGNTIYF.

The rearrangement links TRBV6-5 to TRBJ2-7; TRBD1 agrees at 9 bases. J was trimmed by 3 bases and V by 8 bases; bases with no gene match: 5. Germline loops: CDR1 MNHEY, CDR2 SVGAGI. The CDR3 is made up of 13 amino acids. DNA of the CDR3: TGTGCCAGCGGGCGGGACAGGGTCTACGAGCAGTACTTC. Its translation is CASGRDRVYEQYF.

The V and J genes are TRBV11-2 and TRBJ1-6; 7 bases are shared with TRBD1. Unmatched junction bases numbered 7, after V lost 4 bases and J lost 10 bases. CDR3 length equals 14 residues. Germline V gives CDR1 SGHAT, CDR2 FQNNGV. CDR3: CASSSDRRSSPLHF. The DNA of the CDR3 is TGTGCCAGCAGCTCGGACAGGAGATCATCACCCCTCCACTTT.

The chain links TRBV4-1 to TRBJ2-1, with 7 bases that match TRBD2. From germline, CDR1 is MGHRA and CDR2 YSYEKL. J was trimmed by 4 bases and V by 0 bases; bases with no gene match: 3. This CDR3 has 15 residues. CDR3 in amino acids: CASSQEGREYNEQFF. The DNA of the CDR3 is TGCGCCAGCAGCCAAGAAGGGCGGGAGTACAATGAGCAGTTCTTC.

The CDR3 is CASSARGPIYGYTF. In DNA, the CDR3 is TGTGCCAGCAGTGCCAGGGGGCCAATCTATGGCTACACCTTC. The rearrangement uses TRBV2 and TRBJ1-2; TRBD1 agrees at 8 bases. The germline V gene encodes CDR1 SNHLY and CDR2 FYNNEI. This CDR3 region has 14 residues. V trimming: 4 bases; J trimming: 4 bases; junction bases outside the gene matches: 5.

J is TRBJ1-6 and V is TRBV5-1, with D perhaps matching TRBD1 (5 bases). Trimming pared 4 bases from V and 8 bases from J, leaving 10 bases between. The CDR3 has 13 residues. Germline-derived CDR1 and CDR2 are SGHRS and YFSETQ. The CDR3 sequence: CASSPIQDSPLHF. For the CDR3, the DNA is TGCGCCAGCAGCCCCATACAGGATTCACCCCTCCACTTT. The whole variable domain, remainder taken from reference TRBV5-1 and TRBJ1-6, is KAGVTQTPRYLIKTRGQQVTLSCSPISGHRSVSWYQQTPGQGLQFLFEYFSETQRNKGNFPGRFSGRQFSNSRSEMNVSTLELGDSALYLCASSPIQDSPLHFGNGTRLTVT.

The chain has TRBV5-4 and TRBJ2-2; 12 bases are a match to TRBD2. Germline CDR1 reads SGHNT; CDR2 reads YYREEE (reference sequence). The CDR3 covers 16 residues. V dropped 5 bases and J dropped 1; count of bases not matched to a gene: 3. The CDR3 loop is CASRGTSGRNTGELFF. The CDR3 DNA is TGTGCCAGCAGGGGGACTAGCGGGCGGAACACCGGGGAGCTGTTTTTT.

This clone was counted between two and nine times. This CDR3 is CASSLEFREKLFF. The CDR3, as DNA: TGCGCCAGCAGCTTGGAATTTCGTGAAAAACTGTTTTTT. V usage is TRBV5-1 and J usage is TRBJ1-4, with no clear D. CDR3 length: 13 amino acids. With 0 bases removed from V and 7 bases from J, the gap between germline ends came to 7 bases. Germline V gene sequence: CDR1 SGHRS, CDR2 YFSETQ. The full variable domain, its missing parts supplied by reference TRBV5-1 and TRBJ1-4, is KAGVTQTPRYLIKTRGQQVTLSCSPISGHRSVSWYQQTPGQGLQFLFEYFSETQRNKGNFPGRFSGRQFSNSRSEMNVSTLELGDSALYLCASSLEFREKLFFGSGTQLSVL.

The V and J genes are TRBV7-2 and TRBJ2-7; perhaps TRBD2 as D (6 bases). Germline loops: CDR1 SGHTA, CDR2 FQGNSA. This CDR3 contains 14 residues. Trimming took off 3 bases at V and 1 base at J, with 10 bases between the two ends. CDR3 loop: CASSLGGASYEQYF. Here the CDR3 DNA reads TGTGCCAGCAGCTTGGGCGGGGCTTCCTACGAGCAGTACTTC.